What follows are 21 T cell receptor beta chains derived from one specimen sequenced in a study of T cells in Graves' hyperthyroidism and ophthalmopathy. Amplified regions were TCR beta CDR3 sequences from RNA transcripts. HTBI primers drove first-round RT-PCR of the TCR CDR3. Each CDR3 protein gets one entry after TCRdb re-called the multiplex PCR reads with MiXCR. In the table there are 650,000 to 850,000 distinct CDR3 sequences, 15% to 20% of which are singletons. The sequencing input was blood. These receptors all come from a woman in her 50s with Graves' hyperthyroidism that later progressed to Graves' ophthalmopathy.

Many counts were recorded for this clonotype. This sequence joins TRBV20-1 and TRBJ1-5; possible D gene TRBD1, 5 bases. The CDR3 is made up of 14 amino acids. The V and J ends lost 8 bases and 4 bases respectively, with 18 bases between them. Germline CDR1 DFQATT, CDR2 SNEGSKA (reference sequence). The CDR3 spells CSSPGTAPNQPQHF. Here the CDR3 DNA reads TGCAGTAGCCCCGGGACCGCGCCTAATCAGCCCCAGCATTTT.

This clonotype was recorded many times. The V gene is TRBV7-3, the J gene TRBJ2-3, with 9 bases aligning to TRBD2. CDR1 SGHTA and CDR2 FQGTGA come from the germline V gene. The V segment lost 6 bases and the J segment 2 bases; nucleotides outside the gene matches: 6. The CDR3 covers 15 residues. CDR3 residues: CASSHSGGPTDTQYF. The CDR3, as DNA: TGTGCCAGCAGTCATAGCGGGGGCCCCACAGATACGCAGTATTTT.

This clonotype was counted ten times or more. The chain combines TRBV2 with TRBJ1-5, with TRBD1 matching over 10 bases. With 11 bases clipped from V and 5 bases from J, the junction kept 6 bases outside the gene matches. This CDR3 spans 13 amino acids. Germline CDR1 reads SNHLY; CDR2 reads FYNNEI. In DNA, the CDR3 is TGTGCCGGCGGACAGGGGGTGGATCAGCCCCAGCATTTT. As protein: CAGGQGVDQPQHF.

In this sample, this clonotype turned up many times. The gene calls are TRBV29-1 and TRBJ2-1; possible D gene TRBD1, 5 bases. CDR3 length: 11 residues. The V end lost 4 bases, the J end lost 9 bases, and 10 bases lay between the germline ends. Looked up from germline, CDR1 is SQVTM and CDR2 is ANQGSEA. Here the CDR3 reads CSVARAGEQFF. The CDR3 region has the DNA TGCAGCGTTGCCAGGGCTGGTGAGCAGTTCTTC.

A word on this clonotype: One end of the junction does not line up with germline, which may come from a read error. The chain carries TRBV15 and TRBJ1-5, with 11 bases matching TRBD1. The CDR3 covers 15 residues. CDR1 is LNHNV, CDR2 YYDKDF, per germline (reference sequence). CDR3 sequence (DNA): TGTCCCACCAGCGGAAGGACAGGGGGCTATCAGCCCCAGCATTTT. This translates into CPTSGRTGGYQPQHF. Using reference TRBV15 and TRBJ1-5 for the parts outside the CDR3, the full variable domain is DAMVIQNPRYQVTQFGKPVTLSCSQTLNHNVMYWYQQKSSQAPKLLFHYYDKDFNNEADTPDNFQSRRPNTSFCFLDIRSPGLGDTAMYLCPTSGRTGGYQPQHFGDGTRLSIL.

This clonotype was observed many times. The chain couples TRBV12-3 or TRBV12-4 to TRBJ2-1; D is perhaps TRBD1 (5 bases). This CDR3 has 14 residues. The V end was cut by 3 bases, the J end by 5 bases, with 11 bases between. The CDR3 DNA reads TGTGCCAGCAGTTTTTTACAGGAAGACAATGAGCAGTTCTTC. Protein sequence: CASSFLQEDNEQFF.

J is TRBJ1-6 and V is TRBV5-1, with D possibly matching TRBD1 (6 bases). V was trimmed by 0 bases and J by 11 bases, leaving 15 bases between them. Germline lookup yields CDR1 SGHRS and CDR2 YFSETQ. This CDR3 is built from 15 residues. The CDR3 sequence is CASSLDGRTAPPLHF. The CDR3 region has the DNA TGCGCCAGCAGCTTGGATGGCAGGACAGCACCACCCCTCCACTTT.

In its sample, this clonotype was seen many times. The V gene is TRBV5-1, the J gene TRBJ1-2; TRBD1 is a possible D gene (5 bases). The CDR3 totals 14 residues. The germline CDR1 and CDR2 sequences are SGHRS and YFSETQ. V was pared by 0 bases and J by 4 bases, with 10 bases between. This chain's CDR3 is CASSLDRRIYGYTF. Here the CDR3 DNA reads TGCGCCAGCAGCTTGGACAGGAGGATCTATGGCTACACCTTC.

This clonotype was seen at least ten times. The chain is built from TRBV12-5 and TRBJ2-1; D is possibly TRBD1 or TRBD2 (5 bases each). Trimming pared 5 bases from V and 0 bases from J, leaving 14 bases between. Per the germline V gene, CDR1 is LGHNT and CDR2 is FRNRAP. The CDR3 has 16 amino acids. As DNA, the CDR3 is TGTGCTAGTGGTGCCCCGGGGCCAAGCTCCTACAATGAGCAGTTCTTC. Protein: CASGAPGPSSYNEQFF.

The chain uses TRBV7-2 and TRBJ1-2, with D possibly being TRBD1 (6 bases). The CDR3 spans 15 residues. Trimming took 5 bases from V and 6 from J, leaving 19 bases between them. Germline V gives CDR1 SGHTA, CDR2 FQGNSA. CDR3 sequence (DNA): TGTGCCAGCAGCCGGGGGGGGCAGGGTCGGGATGGCTACACCTTC. Translating gives CASSRGGQGRDGYTF.

This chain uses TRBV30 with TRBJ1-2; 8 bases line up with TRBD1. Germline V CDR1 and CDR2: GTSNPN, SVGIG (reference sequence). The CDR3 runs to 12 residues. The junction had 4 bases not matched to a gene; V was cut back by 5 bases and J by 5 bases. CDR3 loop: CAWGTGGYGYTF. In DNA form, the CDR3 reads TGTGCCTGGGGGACAGGAGGGTATGGCTACACCTTC.

This clonotype was observed at least ten times. J is TRBJ1-4 and V is TRBV2; D is perhaps TRBD1 (5 bases). This CDR3 is 18 amino acids long. The V end was cut by 2 bases, the J end by 2 bases, with 18 bases between. In germline, CDR1 is SNHLY, CDR2 FYNNEI. CDR3 DNA sequence: TGTGCCAGCAGTGAACTGCGCCAGGGAGGAATGACTAATGAAAAACTGTTTTTT. Translating it yields CASSELRQGGMTNEKLFF.

This clonotype has more than one count but fewer than ten. The V gene is TRBV27, the J gene TRBJ1-3; unclear D gene. V lost 3 bases and J 0 bases, leaving 6 bases between the germline ends. The CDR3 is made up of 14 amino acids. CDR1 is MNHEY, CDR2 SMNVEV, per germline (reference sequence). The CDR3: CASSFASSGNTIYF. The DNA of the CDR3 is TGTGCCAGCAGTTTCGCAAGCTCTGGAAACACCATATATTTT.

This clonotype was counted ten times or more. The chain links TRBV3-1 to TRBJ2-5; weak D call: TRBD1 (6 bases). This CDR3 is built from 14 residues. V was clipped by 4 bases and J by 2 bases, with 11 bases between them. CDR1 and CDR2 from the germline V gene are LGHDT and YNNKEL (reference sequence). This CDR3 is CASSRLDRQETQYF. The CDR3 DNA is TGTGCCAGCAGCCGCTTGGACAGACAAGAGACCCAGTACTTC.

In this sample, this clonotype turned up many times. The chain links TRBV19 to TRBJ1-1; D gene uncertain. V gave up 9 bases and J gave up 2 bases, with 7 bases separating them. The CDR3 extends over 11 amino acids. Germline CDR1 LNHDA, CDR2 SQIVND (reference sequence). The CDR3 loop reads CASSSNTEAFF. The CDR3 coding sequence is TGTGCCAGCAGCTCCAACACTGAAGCTTTCTTT.

Ten or more counts support this clonotype. The J gene is TRBJ2-1, the V gene TRBV7-2, with a weak D call TRBD1 (6 bases). CDR3 length: 13 amino acids. The germline V gene has CDR1 SGHTA and CDR2 FQGNSA. Trimming pared 0 bases from V and 7 bases from J, leaving 7 bases between. The CDR3 nucleotides read TGTGCCAGCAGCTTAGCGCAGGGGAATGAGCAGTTCTTC. Protein: CASSLAQGNEQFF.

At least ten counts were recorded for this clonotype. The chain employs TRBV12-3 or TRBV12-4 and TRBJ2-5, with D possibly matching TRBD2 (7 bases). Trimming removed 4 bases at V and 5 bases at J, with 14 bases between. The CDR3 spans 14 residues. CDR3 DNA sequence: TGTGCCAGCAGTTGGTCGGGGGGCCTTGAGACCCAGTACTTC. Translating gives CASSWSGGLETQYF.

This clonotype was seen repeatedly, ten times or more. The chain carries TRBV3-1 and TRBJ2-1; 7 bases agree with TRBD2. This CDR3 region has 16 residues. Germline trimming cut 3 bases from V and 5 bases from J; bases unmatched to any gene: 10. Germline CDR1 is LGHDT and CDR2 is YNNKEL (reference sequence). CDR3 nucleotide sequence: TGTGCCAGCAGCCACCTTGCCGGGACTACCAACAATGAGCAGTTCTTC. Protein: CASSHLAGTTNNEQFF.

This clonotype was detected many times. The V and J genes are TRBV30 and TRBJ1-1; D gene ambiguous. Trimming left V 1 base short and J 11 bases short, with 8 bases between. Germline CDR1 GTSNPN, CDR2 SVGIG (reference sequence). The CDR3 spans 10 residues. CDR3 in DNA: TGTGCCTGGAGTGAGGGAGTTGCTTTCTTT. Protein: CAWSEGVAFF.

This clonotype has at least ten counts. This chain links TRBV7-6 with TRBJ2-5; 9 bases line up with TRBD1. The CDR3 has 16 residues. The J segment lost 0 bases and the V segment lost 3 bases, leaving 5 bases of the junction unmatched. CDR1 SGHVS and CDR2 FNYEAQ come from the germline V gene. The CDR3, as DNA: TGTGCCAGCAGCTTGGACAGGACAGGGGACCAAGAGACCCAGTACTTC. Translation: CASSLDRTGDQETQYF.

This clonotype was recorded many times. The V gene is TRBV5-1, the J gene TRBJ1-1; the match to TRBD1 covers 10 bases. V lost 4 bases, J lost 1 base, and 7 bases stayed unmatched. The V gene's germline CDR1 is SGHRS and CDR2 YFSETQ. This CDR3 region has 16 residues. CDR3 protein: CASSKGQGLGNTEAFF. CDR3 bases: TGCGCCAGCAGCAAGGGACAGGGGTTGGGGAACACTGAAGCTTTCTTT. Combining the CDR3 with reference TRBV5-1 and TRBJ1-1 gives the whole variable domain KAGVTQTPRYLIKTRGQQVTLSCSPISGHRSVSWYQQTPGQGLQFLFEYFSETQRNKGNFPGRFSGRQFSNSRSEMNVSTLELGDSALYLCASSKGQGLGNTEAFFGQGTRLTVV.